One sample yielded the 26 T cell receptor beta chains listed below, sequenced in a study of shared clonotypes between healthy human individuals. The method was immunoSEQ multiplex PCR; TCRdb's version includes in-frame clones alone and lacks a portion of them. The sample contains about 1.1 million clones, 77% of which appear only once. The sequencing input was memory CD4+ T cells from PBMCs. The subset denotes: CD45RA-negative fraction. The receptors stem from a man aged 18 to 30 in good health. Some clones in this sample may be carry-over from other donors' samples.

J is TRBJ2-1 and V is TRBV5-1; TRBD2 aligns across 13 bases. V was pared by 4 bases and J by 9 bases, with 7 bases of the junction left unmatched. The CDR3 totals 15 residues. Germline V lookup: CDR1 SGHRS, CDR2 YFSETQ. The CDR3 DNA is TGCGCCAGCAGCACCGGGACTAGCGGGACAAGTGAGCAGTTCTTC. It is translated as CASSTGTSGTSEQFF.

The chain links TRBV29-1 to TRBJ1-2; no reliable D call. This CDR3 is 13 amino acids long. Germline CDR1 SQVTM, CDR2 ANQGSEA. Trimming removed 7 bases at V and 4 bases at J, with 16 bases between. The CDR3 loop reads CSASGGVGYGYTF. In DNA, the CDR3 is TGCAGCGCATCAGGTGGGGTCGGCTATGGCTACACCTTC.

The V call is TRBV5-1, the J call TRBJ2-3; possible D gene TRBD2, 5 bases. This CDR3 is built from 14 residues. With 4 bases removed from V and 2 bases from J, the gap between germline ends came to 11 bases. Germline-derived CDR1 and CDR2 are SGHRS and YFSETQ. The CDR3 here is CASSERTYTDTQYF. The CDR3 region has the DNA TGCGCCAGCAGCGAGCGGACCTACACAGATACGCAGTATTTT.

J is TRBJ2-3 and V is TRBV7-2, with D hard to call. The CDR3 sequence is 15 residues long. CDR1 is SGHTA, CDR2 FQGNSA, per germline. Deletions cut 5 bases from V and 1 base from J, with 13 bases between. The CDR3 reads CASSPAGRGTDTQYF. CDR3 in DNA: TGTGCCAGCAGCCCAGCTGGCCGGGGCACAGATACGCAGTATTTT.

V is TRBV5-1 and J is TRBJ1-1; unclear D gene. Trimming removed 4 bases at V and 6 bases at J, with 25 bases between. Germline V gives CDR1 SGHRS, CDR2 YFSETQ. The CDR3 sequence is 17 residues long. The CDR3: CASSPTAGSTLGAEAFF. The CDR3 region has the DNA TGCGCCAGCAGCCCCACCGCCGGGTCGACGCTAGGCGCTGAAGCTTTCTTT.

This clone was detected many times. The CDR3 sequence: CASSLLRSRQGYTGELFF. As DNA, the CDR3 is TGTGCCAGCAGCTTATTACGTTCTCGGCAGGGTTACACCGGGGAGCTGTTTTTT. This rearrangement joins TRBV7-9 to TRBJ2-2, with D possibly TRBD1 on 5 matching bases. CDR3 length: 18 residues. Germline values: CDR1 SEHNR, CDR2 FQNEAQ (reference sequence). Trimming stripped 2 bases from V and 3 bases from J, with 19 bases between.

V is TRBV12-5 and J is TRBJ2-5, with D possibly TRBD2 on 6 matching bases. Germline V CDR1 and CDR2: LGHNT, FRNRAP. Trimming cost V 6 bases and J 5 bases, with 19 bases left between them. CDR3 length equals 15 residues. The CDR3 loop reads CASGPGIAVGETQYF. The CDR3 bases are TGTGCTAGTGGGCCCGGAATAGCGGTGGGGGAGACCCAGTACTTC.

This chain uses TRBV28 with TRBJ1-1, with D perhaps TRBD1 (5 bases). This CDR3 has 13 amino acids. V was cut by 2 bases and J by 9 bases, with 13 bases left in between. Germline V CDR1 and CDR2: MDHEN, SYDVKM. The CDR3 coding sequence is TGTGCCAGCAGTTTACAGACAGCCTTCAAAGCTTTCTTT. This encodes CASSLQTAFKAFF.

The CDR3 here is CASSKGGGTQYF. Here the CDR3 DNA reads TGTGCCAGCAGCAAAGGGGGTGGTACCCAGTACTTC. J is TRBJ2-5 and V is TRBV21-1. TRBV21-1 is annotated as a pseudogene. This CDR3 contains 12 residues.

In its sample, this clone was seen a few times. This chain uses TRBV5-1 with TRBJ2-2; 11 positions match TRBD1. CDR3 length: 15 residues. V lost 4 bases, J lost 7 bases, and 6 bases stayed unmatched. Germline CDR1 SGHRS, CDR2 YFSETQ. The CDR3 DNA sequence: TGCGCCAGCAGCCTGGGACAGGGGGGATACGGGGAGCTGTTTTTT. Protein sequence: CASSLGQGGYGELFF.

This clone appeared a single time. The CDR3 DNA reads TGTGCCAGCAGTTACGCAGCGGGAGTTCCCCTGTACGAGCAGTACTTC. The encoded protein is CASSYAAGVPLYEQYF. The rearrangement links TRBV6-6 to TRBJ2-7, with 8 bases identical to TRBD2. The V gene end was trimmed by 2 bases and the J gene end by 4 bases; junction bases not matched to a gene: 10. The germline V gene encodes CDR1 MNHNY and CDR2 SVGAGI (reference sequence). The CDR3 sequence is 16 residues long.

This clone was seen more than once but under ten times. The chain combines TRBV5-8 with TRBJ1-4; TRBD1 is a possible D gene (5 bases). The V gene lost 4 bases and the J gene lost 11 bases, with 18 bases spanning the gap. Germline V lookup: CDR1 SGHTS, CDR2 YDEGEE. The CDR3 has 14 amino acids. The DNA of the CDR3 is TGTGCCAGCAGCGTGATAGGGACCCCCGGGAAACTGTTTTTT. It is translated as CASSVIGTPGKLFF.

In this sample, this clone turned up a few times. V usage is TRBV29-1 and J usage is TRBJ2-1; the D gene could be TRBD1 or TRBD2 (5 bases each). Germline CDR1 and CDR2: SQVTM and ANQGSEA. Trimming left V 5 bases short and J 7 bases short, with 9 bases between. The CDR3 is 11 residues long. The CDR3 DNA sequence: TGCAGCGTTTGGGGGTTGAATGAGCAGTTCTTC. Its translation is CSVWGLNEQFF.

The chain employs TRBV5-8 and TRBJ2-5; D is perhaps TRBD1 or TRBD2 (6 bases each). The CDR3 totals 17 residues. Germline V gives CDR1 SGHTS, CDR2 YDEGEE. Trimming pared 4 bases from V and 4 bases from J, leaving 23 bases between. Written as DNA, the CDR3 is TGTGCCAGCAGCCTCTCGTCCGGGGGCAGGAGGGGAGAGACCCAGTACTTC. The encoded protein is CASSLSSGGRRGETQYF. Using reference TRBV5-8 and TRBJ2-5 for the parts outside the CDR3, the full variable domain is EAGVTQSPTHLIKTRGQQATLRCSPISGHTSVYWYQQALGLGLQFLLWYDEGEERNRGNFPPRFSGRQFPNYSSELNVNALELEDSALYLCASSLSSGGRRGETQYFGPGTRLLVL.

This chain connects TRBV25-1 to TRBJ1-1; D unresolved. Germline CDR1 and CDR2: MGHDK and SYGVNS. Trimming shortened V by 4 bases and J by 0 bases, and 15 bases separated the two germline ends. CDR3 length: 16 residues. The CDR3 DNA reads TGTGCCAGCAGTGCCTTTTTTCCAGACATGAACACTGAAGCTTTCTTT. Amino acid sequence: CASSAFFPDMNTEAFF.

Turning to this clone: It may be a read error: a sequence one base away is much more abundant. V gene TRBV19 combines with J gene TRBJ1-1; D is ambiguous. The germline V gene encodes CDR1 LNHDA and CDR2 SQIVND (reference sequence). The CDR3 totals 13 residues. In nucleotides, the CDR3 is TGTGCCGGTAGTATCAGCATGAACACTGAAGCTTTCTTT. This gives the protein CAGSISMNTEAFF. Full variable domain (outside the CDR3, taken from reference TRBV19 and TRBJ1-1): DGGITQSPKYLFRKEGQNVTLSCEQNLNHDAMYWYRQDPGQGLRLIYYSQIVNDFQKGDIAEGYSVSREKKESFPLTVTSAQKNPTAFYLCAGSISMNTEAFFGQGTRLTVV.

The CDR3: CASNRDSRDTQYF. In DNA form, the CDR3 reads TGTGCCAGCAACCGGGACTCCCGAGATACGCAGTATTTT. V usage is TRBV6-1 and J usage is TRBJ2-3, with a tentative D call TRBD2 (6 bases). V shed 7 bases and J shed 5 bases, with 13 bases lying between them. CDR1 MNHNS and CDR2 SASEGT come from the germline V gene. This CDR3 is 13 amino acids long.

V is TRBV20-1 and J is TRBJ1-5, with a weak D call TRBD1 (5 bases). Trimming took off 0 bases at V and 15 bases at J, with 12 bases between the two ends. Germline lookup yields CDR1 DFQATT and CDR2 SNEGSKA (reference sequence). This CDR3 has 11 residues. This CDR3 is CSAREGGLRHF. For the CDR3, the DNA is TGCAGTGCTAGAGAGGGGGGATTACGGCATTTT.

On this clone itself: A read error may explain this, as a much larger clone is one base away. CDR3 DNA sequence: TGTGCCAGCAGCTTGATGGAGACCCAGTACTTC. Protein: CASSLMETQYF. The V call is TRBV5-4, the J call TRBJ2-5; no clear D gene. V dropped 1 base and J dropped 5 bases, with 3 bases sitting between them. The CDR3 length is 11 residues. Germline V CDR1 and CDR2: SGHNT, YYREEE (reference sequence).

The rearrangement links TRBV4-1 to TRBJ1-2; no clear D. Germline CDR1 reads MGHRA; CDR2 reads YSYEKL. This CDR3 region has 15 residues. V lost 1 base to trimming and J lost 2 bases, with 11 bases between them. Here the CDR3 DNA reads TGCGCCAGCAGCCAAGGTACTGAACCAAACTATGGCTACACCTTC. Protein product: CASSQGTEPNYGYTF.

Regarding this clone: At one end, the junction sequence differs from germline, possibly due to a read error. This chain uses TRBV5-6 with TRBJ1-1; 9 positions agree with TRBD1. There are 15 residues in the CDR3. The germline gives CDR1 SGHDT, CDR2 YYEEEE. CDR3 amino acids: CATSPRTGAFGEAFF. In DNA form, the CDR3 reads TGTGCCACCAGCCCACGGACAGGGGCCTTTGGTGAAGCTTTCTTT.

The chain couples TRBV6-6 to TRBJ2-7, with a tentative D call TRBD2 (6 bases). Germline V gene lookup returns CDR1 MNHNY and CDR2 SVGAGI (reference sequence). The CDR3 totals 13 residues. Trimming removed 5 bases at V and 2 bases at J, with 10 bases between. CDR3 nucleotide sequence: TGTGCCAGCAGTGGGGACTTTCCCTACGAGCAGTACTTC. Protein product: CASSGDFPYEQYF.

This chain links TRBV19 with TRBJ1-5; 7 bases agree with TRBD1. CDR1 is LNHDA, CDR2 SQIVND, per germline (reference sequence). V was clipped by 5 bases and J by 7 bases; unmatched bases: 5. The CDR3 contains 13 residues. CDR3 nucleotides: TGTGCCAGTAGTTACAGGGGTAGCCAGCCCCAGCATTTT. This translates into CASSYRGSQPQHF.

The chain links TRBV6-6 to TRBJ1-1; D is unclear. V was pared by 10 bases and J by 6 bases, with 18 bases between. The CDR3 length is 13 residues. The germline gives CDR1 MNHNY, CDR2 SVGAGI (reference sequence). The CDR3 DNA sequence: TGTGCCACCCTAGTCGCGGGAACTGCTGAAGCTTTCTTT. Encoded protein: CATLVAGTAEAFF.

With regard to this clone: The sample contains more than one DNA sequence encoding this CDR3. V usage is TRBV4-1 and J usage is TRBJ2-2, with 10 bases that match TRBD2. The CDR3 has 17 amino acids. The germline V gene has CDR1 MGHRA and CDR2 YSYEKL. Trimming removed 2 bases from V and 3 bases from J; junction bases left unmatched: 6. CDR3 protein: CASSQLELAGYTGELFF. The CDR3 DNA reads as TGCGCCAGCAGCCAATTAGAACTAGCGGGATACACCGGGGAGCTGTTTTTT.

This chain links TRBV30 with TRBJ1-4; possible D gene TRBD1, 5 bases. Trimming removed 3 bases from V and 6 bases from J, with 17 bases in between. CDR3 length: 15 amino acids. The germline CDR1 and CDR2 sequences are GTSNPN and SVGIG (reference sequence). The chain's CDR3 is CAWSVGARGYEKLFF. DNA of the CDR3: TGTGCCTGGAGCGTCGGAGCCCGGGGGTATGAAAAACTGTTTTTT.